Shown below are 13 T cell receptor beta chains from a single sample sequenced in a study of shared clonotypes between healthy human individuals. Some clones are missing from TCRdb's copy, which holds only in-frame ones; the method was immunoSEQ multiplex PCR. The table has some 1,400,000 clones, around 97% seen once. The specimen sequenced was naive CD4+ T cells sorted from blood. As for subset: CD45RA+ positively selected. The receptors stem from a young man in good health.

The rearrangement uses TRBV10-3 and TRBJ2-2; a possible D gene is TRBD2 (6 bases). The CDR3 runs to 15 residues. CDR1 ENHRY and CDR2 SYGVKD come from the germline V gene. V was cut by 4 bases and J by 7 bases, with 16 bases left in between. This chain's CDR3 is CAISAGAEGIGELFF. In DNA, the CDR3 is TGTGCCATCAGTGCGGGAGCCGAAGGTATCGGGGAGCTGTTTTTT.

The chain uses TRBV9 and TRBJ1-6, with TRBD1 as a possible D gene (6 bases). CDR1 is SGDLS and CDR2 is YYNGEE in the germline V gene. With 0 bases removed from V and 10 bases from J, the gap between germline ends came to 11 bases. The CDR3 length is 14 residues. CDR3 sequence: CASSVGAGVSPLHF. DNA of the CDR3: TGTGCCAGCAGCGTAGGGGCAGGGGTGTCACCCCTCCACTTT.

The chain links TRBV27 to TRBJ2-1; D gene ambiguous. The germline CDR1 and CDR2 sequences are MNHEY and SMNVEV (reference sequence). V shed 4 bases and J shed 1 base, with 5 bases lying between them. The CDR3 has 13 residues. CDR3 residues: CASSSVSYNEQFF. CDR3 bases: TGTGCCAGCAGTTCGGTTTCCTACAATGAGCAGTTCTTC.

Comment on this clone: Other DNA sequences in the sample encode the same CDR3. The chain employs TRBV27 and TRBJ2-7; weak D call: TRBD2 (5 bases). Germline V gene sequence: CDR1 MNHEY, CDR2 SMNVEV (reference sequence). Trimming stripped 2 bases from V and 1 base from J, with 6 bases between. The CDR3 spans 13 residues. The CDR3 bases are TGTGCCAGCAGTTTACGGGGATCCTACGAGCAGTACTTC. It encodes CASSLRGSYEQYF.

This CDR3 is CATTGRQSTGELFF. In nucleotides, the CDR3 is TGTGCCACTACAGGGAGGCAAAGCACCGGGGAGCTGTTTTTT. V gene TRBV2 combines with J gene TRBJ2-2; D might be TRBD1 or TRBD2, each matching 6 bases. Trimming pared 10 bases from V and 4 bases from J, leaving 16 bases between. The germline CDR1 and CDR2 sequences are SNHLY and FYNNEI. The CDR3 contains 14 residues.

V usage is TRBV5-1 and J usage is TRBJ2-3, with 11 nucleotides matching TRBD1. Losses at the gene ends were 0 bases for V and 4 bases for J; bases not matched to a gene: 7. CDR3 length: 17 amino acids. Germline assignment: CDR1 SGHRS and CDR2 YFSETQ. The CDR3 here is CASSLAPGQGGADTQYF. The CDR3 region has the DNA TGCGCCAGCAGCTTGGCACCGGGACAGGGGGGAGCAGATACGCAGTATTTT.

This clone was picked up one time. The rearrangement links TRBV18 to TRBJ1-2, with 8 bases that match TRBD1. The CDR3 totals 16 residues. CDR1 is KGHSH, CDR2 LQKENI, per germline. J lost 6 bases, V lost 3 bases, and 12 bases had no gene match. The CDR3 DNA reads TGTGCCAGCTCACCCGTCGGTGGGGGACAGGATGATGGCTACACCTTC. Protein product: CASSPVGGGQDDGYTF.

On this clone itself: Other DNA sequences of this sample code for an identical CDR3. The chain carries TRBV7-9 and TRBJ1-2, with D unresolved. The CDR3 totals 13 residues. Deletions cut 0 bases from V and 3 bases from J, with 5 bases between. Germline CDR1 is SEHNR and CDR2 is FQNEAQ (reference sequence). CDR3 DNA sequence: TGTGCCAGCAGCTTAGCGGGTGACTATGGCTACACCTTC. This translates into CASSLAGDYGYTF.

Comment on this clone: Other DNA sequences in this specimen translate into the identical CDR3. The rearrangement uses TRBV19 and TRBJ1-5; D uncertain. CDR1 is LNHDA, CDR2 SQIVND, per germline (reference sequence). The V and J ends lost 3 bases and 1 base respectively, with 7 bases between them. The CDR3 extends over 14 amino acids. Here the CDR3 DNA reads TGTGCCAGTAGTATTCGCCAGAGCAATCAGCCCCAGCATTTT. Amino acid sequence: CASSIRQSNQPQHF. The whole variable domain, filled in from reference TRBV19 and TRBJ1-5, reads DGGITQSPKYLFRKEGQNVTLSCEQNLNHDAMYWYRQDPGQGLRLIYYSQIVNDFQKGDIAEGYSVSREKKESFPLTVTSAQKNPTAFYLCASSIRQSNQPQHFGDGTRLSIL.

This clone was detected once. This sequence joins TRBV7-9 and TRBJ1-4; the D gene is possibly TRBD1 (5 bases). Trimming pared 4 bases from V and 4 bases from J, leaving 10 bases between. Germline lookup yields CDR1 SEHNR and CDR2 FQNEAQ (reference sequence). This CDR3 has 14 residues. The CDR3 sequence is CASSSDRLNEKLFF. The CDR3 bases are TGTGCCAGCAGCTCAGACAGACTTAATGAAAAACTGTTTTTT. Full variable domain (remainder filled in from reference TRBV7-9 and TRBJ1-4): DTGVSQNPRHKITKRGQNVTFRCDPISEHNRLYWYRQTLGQGPEFLTYFQNEAQLEKSRLLSDRFSAERPKGSFSTLEIQRTEQGDSAMYLCASSSDRLNEKLFFGSGTQLSVL.

The chain links TRBV28 to TRBJ1-2, with D unresolved. CDR1 is MDHEN, CDR2 SYDVKM, per germline. The CDR3 loop spans 15 amino acids. The V and J ends lost 0 bases and 1 base respectively, with 9 bases between them. The CDR3 protein is CASSLWAGVNYGYTF. CDR3 nucleotides: TGTGCCAGCAGTTTATGGGCAGGAGTTAACTATGGCTACACCTTC.

This clone was picked up one time. The V gene is TRBV9, the J gene TRBJ2-1; the D is unclear. CDR3 length: 13 residues. Germline V CDR1 and CDR2: SGDLS, YYNGEE. V lost 0 bases and J 7 bases, leaving 8 bases between the germline ends. The chain's CDR3 is CASSVVSGNEQFF. CDR3 in DNA: TGTGCCAGCAGCGTAGTGTCTGGAAATGAGCAGTTCTTC.

In the case of this clone: The sample carries other DNA sequences with the same CDR3. The V and J genes are TRBV7-3 and TRBJ2-7; TRBD2 agrees at 8 bases. The germline CDR1 and CDR2 sequences are SGHTA and FQGTGA. With V trimmed by 5 bases and J by 7 bases, 4 bases remained unmatched. The CDR3 is 12 amino acids. CDR3 residues: CASSPPGGEQYF. The CDR3 DNA is TGTGCCAGCAGCCCCCCGGGGGGGGAGCAGTACTTC.